The clone carrying this TCR beta chain appeared many times. Its target is not known. Germline V gives CDR1 MGHRA, CDR2 YSYEKL. V was clipped by 1 base and J by 7 bases, with 5 bases between them. The CDR3 consists of 13 residues. This sample is drawn from a study of post-analysis software for immune sequencing data. cDNA libraries for TCR beta contained unique molecular identifiers. TCRdb recomputed calls from the PCR reads with MiXCR, one row per CDR3 protein. The sample contains 250,000 to 300,000 distinct CDR3 sequences, 30% to 45% of which appear only once. Points from the study as a whole: Significantly lower normalized Chao1 diversity was found in patients with multiple sclerosis relative to controls. Controls showed lower frequencies than patients for roughly five TRBV segments, and TRBV5-6, TRBV5-1 and TRBV20-1 were among these.

The sequenced sample consisted of blood. This receptor was identified in a girl under 18 with multiple sclerosis. The genes are TRBV4-1 and TRBJ1-6; D is ambiguous. CDR3 region: CASSQVGNSPLHF. The CDR3 DNA reads as TGCGCCAGCAGCCAAGTTGGAAATTCACCCCTCCACTTT.